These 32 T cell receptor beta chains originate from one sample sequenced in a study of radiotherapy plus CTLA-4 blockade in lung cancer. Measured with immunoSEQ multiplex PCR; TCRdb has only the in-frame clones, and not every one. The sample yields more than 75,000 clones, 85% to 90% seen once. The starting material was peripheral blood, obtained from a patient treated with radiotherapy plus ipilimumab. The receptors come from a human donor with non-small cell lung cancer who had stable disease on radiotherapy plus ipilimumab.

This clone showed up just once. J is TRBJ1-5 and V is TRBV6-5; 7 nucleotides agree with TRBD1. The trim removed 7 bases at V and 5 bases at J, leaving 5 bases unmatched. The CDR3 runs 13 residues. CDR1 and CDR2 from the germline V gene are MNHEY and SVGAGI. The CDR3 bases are TGTGCCAGCATGGGACAGAGGGATCAGCCCCAGCATTTT. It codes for CASMGQRDQPQHF.

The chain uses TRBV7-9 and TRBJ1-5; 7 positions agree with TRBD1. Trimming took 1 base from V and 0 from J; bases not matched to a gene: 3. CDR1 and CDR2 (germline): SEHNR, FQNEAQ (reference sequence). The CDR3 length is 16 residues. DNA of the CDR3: TGTGCCAGCAGCTTAGAGGGGACAGTTAGCAATCAGCCCCAGCATTTT. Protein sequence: CASSLEGTVSNQPQHF.

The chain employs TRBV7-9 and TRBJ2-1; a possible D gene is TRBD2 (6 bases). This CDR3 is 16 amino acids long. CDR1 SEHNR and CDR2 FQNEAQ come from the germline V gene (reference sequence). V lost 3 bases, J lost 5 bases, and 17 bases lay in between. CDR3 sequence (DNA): TGTGCCAGCAGCTTTCTAGCTGCGGGGAACGACAATGAGCAGTTCTTC. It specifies CASSFLAAGNDNEQFF.

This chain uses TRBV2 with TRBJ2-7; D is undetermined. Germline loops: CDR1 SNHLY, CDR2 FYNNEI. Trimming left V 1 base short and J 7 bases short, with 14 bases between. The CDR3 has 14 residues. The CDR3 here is CASSEGAGRWEQYF. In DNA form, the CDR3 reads TGTGCCAGCAGTGAAGGGGCTGGTAGATGGGAGCAGTACTTC.

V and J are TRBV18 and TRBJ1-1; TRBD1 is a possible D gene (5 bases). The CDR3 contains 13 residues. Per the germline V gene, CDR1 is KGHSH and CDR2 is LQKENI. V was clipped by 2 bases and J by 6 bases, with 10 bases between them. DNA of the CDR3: TGTGCCAGCTCACCAGCGGGGGGAGCTGAAGCTTTCTTT. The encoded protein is CASSPAGGAEAFF.

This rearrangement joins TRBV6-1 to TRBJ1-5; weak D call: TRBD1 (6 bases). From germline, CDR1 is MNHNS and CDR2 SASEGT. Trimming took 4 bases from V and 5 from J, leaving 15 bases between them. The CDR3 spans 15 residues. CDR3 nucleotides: TGTGCCAGCAGTGCCCATACAGGGTTAGATCAGCCCCAGCATTTT. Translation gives CASSAHTGLDQPQHF.

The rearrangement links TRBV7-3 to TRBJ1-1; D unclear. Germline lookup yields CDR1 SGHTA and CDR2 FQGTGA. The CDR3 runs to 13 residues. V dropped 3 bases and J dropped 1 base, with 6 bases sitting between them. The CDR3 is CASSLGANTEAFF. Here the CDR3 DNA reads TGTGCCAGCAGCTTGGGAGCGAACACTGAAGCTTTCTTT.

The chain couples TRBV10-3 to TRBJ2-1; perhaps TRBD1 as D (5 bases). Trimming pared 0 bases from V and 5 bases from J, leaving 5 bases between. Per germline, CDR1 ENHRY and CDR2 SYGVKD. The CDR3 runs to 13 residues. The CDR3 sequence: CAISESGDNEQFF. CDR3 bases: TGTGCCATCAGTGAGTCAGGGGACAATGAGCAGTTCTTC.

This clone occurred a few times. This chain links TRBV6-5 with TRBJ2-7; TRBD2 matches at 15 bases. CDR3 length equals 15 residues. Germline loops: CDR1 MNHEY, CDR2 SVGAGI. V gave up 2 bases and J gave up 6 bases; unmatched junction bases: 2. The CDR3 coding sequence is TGTGCCAGCAGTTACCAGGGACTAGCGGGAGGCGAGCAGTACTTC. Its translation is CASSYQGLAGGEQYF.

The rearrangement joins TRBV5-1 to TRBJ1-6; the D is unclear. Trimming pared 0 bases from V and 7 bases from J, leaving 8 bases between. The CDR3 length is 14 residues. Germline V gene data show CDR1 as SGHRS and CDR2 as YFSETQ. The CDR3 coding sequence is TGCGCCAGCAGCTTGGAACAGCGAAATTCACCCCTCCACTTT. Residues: CASSLEQRNSPLHF.

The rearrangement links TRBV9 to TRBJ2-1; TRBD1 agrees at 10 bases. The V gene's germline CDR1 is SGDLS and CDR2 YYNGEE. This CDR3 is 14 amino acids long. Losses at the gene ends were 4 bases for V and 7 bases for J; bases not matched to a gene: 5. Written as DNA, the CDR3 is TGTGCCAGCAGCCCGGACAGGGGGTGGAATGAGCAGTTCTTC. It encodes CASSPDRGWNEQFF.

The CDR3 DNA reads as TGTGCCAGCAGCGTCGATGACAGTTCTTTCTATGGCTACACCTTC. This gives the protein CASSVDDSSFYGYTF. The V gene is TRBV9, the J gene TRBJ1-2, with D possibly being TRBD1 (5 bases). V lost 2 bases and J lost 4, with 15 bases in between. The CDR3 consists of 15 residues. The germline CDR1 and CDR2 sequences are SGDLS and YYNGEE.

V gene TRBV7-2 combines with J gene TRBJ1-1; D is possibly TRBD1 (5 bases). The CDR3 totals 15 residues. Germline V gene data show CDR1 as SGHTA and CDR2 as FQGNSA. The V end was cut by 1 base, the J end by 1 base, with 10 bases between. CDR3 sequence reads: CASSLGSGWNTEAFF. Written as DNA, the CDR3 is TGTGCCAGCAGCTTAGGGTCAGGGTGGAACACTGAAGCTTTCTTT.

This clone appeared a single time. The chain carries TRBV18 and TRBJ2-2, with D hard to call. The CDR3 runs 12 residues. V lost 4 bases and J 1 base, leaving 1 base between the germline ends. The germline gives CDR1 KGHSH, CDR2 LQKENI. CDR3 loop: CASSLNTGELFF. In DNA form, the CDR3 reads TGTGCCAGCTCACTGAACACCGGGGAGCTGTTTTTT.

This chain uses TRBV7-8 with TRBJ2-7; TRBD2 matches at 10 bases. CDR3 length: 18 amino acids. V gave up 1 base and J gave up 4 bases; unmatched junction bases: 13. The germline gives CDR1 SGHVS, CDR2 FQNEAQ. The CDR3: CASSLEVLASGRGYEQYF. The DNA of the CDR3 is TGTGCCAGCAGCTTAGAAGTATTGGCTAGCGGGAGAGGATACGAGCAGTACTTC.

CDR3 nucleotide sequence: TGCGCCAGCACCCTATATGAGAACACCGGGGAGCTGTTTTTT. It specifies CASTLYENTGELFF. V gene TRBV5-1 combines with J gene TRBJ2-2; unclear D gene. Germline V gene data show CDR1 as SGHRS and CDR2 as YFSETQ. CDR3 length: 14 residues. The germline V and J ends were trimmed by 6 bases and 1 base, with 10 bases remaining between them.

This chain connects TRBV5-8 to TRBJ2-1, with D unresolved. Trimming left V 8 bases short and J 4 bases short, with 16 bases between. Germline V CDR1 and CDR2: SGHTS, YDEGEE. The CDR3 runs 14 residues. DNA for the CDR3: TGTGCCAGTAAAGGGTGGGCCCTTTACAATGAGCAGTTCTTC. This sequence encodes CASKGWALYNEQFF. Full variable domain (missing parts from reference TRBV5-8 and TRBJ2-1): EAGVTQSPTHLIKTRGQQATLRCSPISGHTSVYWYQQALGLGLQFLLWYDEGEERNRGNFPPRFSGRQFPNYSSELNVNALELEDSALYLCASKGWALYNEQFFGPGTRLTVL.

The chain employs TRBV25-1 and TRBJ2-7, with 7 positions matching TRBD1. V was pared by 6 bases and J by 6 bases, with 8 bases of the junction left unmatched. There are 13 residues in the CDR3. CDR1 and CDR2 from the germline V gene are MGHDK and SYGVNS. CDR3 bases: TGTGCCAGCAGGCCATCGGGACAGCTCGAGCAGTACTTC. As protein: CASRPSGQLEQYF.

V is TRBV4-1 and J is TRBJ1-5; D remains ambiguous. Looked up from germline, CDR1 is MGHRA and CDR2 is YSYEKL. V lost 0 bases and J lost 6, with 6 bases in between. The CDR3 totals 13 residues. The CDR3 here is CASSQDRGQPQHF. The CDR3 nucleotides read TGCGCCAGCAGCCAAGATCGCGGTCAGCCCCAGCATTTT.

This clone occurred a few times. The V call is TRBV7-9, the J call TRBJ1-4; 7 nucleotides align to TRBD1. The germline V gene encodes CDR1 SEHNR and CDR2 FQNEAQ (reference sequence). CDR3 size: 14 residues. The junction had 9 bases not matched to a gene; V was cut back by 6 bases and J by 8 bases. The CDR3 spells CASRIGTGDEKLFF. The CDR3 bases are TGTGCCAGCAGGATTGGTACAGGGGACGAAAAACTGTTTTTT.

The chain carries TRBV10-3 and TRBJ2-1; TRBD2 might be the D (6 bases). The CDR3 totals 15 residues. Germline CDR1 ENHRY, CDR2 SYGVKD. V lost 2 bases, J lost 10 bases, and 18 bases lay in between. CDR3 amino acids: CAISETGKQGGEQFF. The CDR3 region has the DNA TGTGCCATCAGTGAGACCGGGAAGCAGGGAGGCGAGCAGTTCTTC.

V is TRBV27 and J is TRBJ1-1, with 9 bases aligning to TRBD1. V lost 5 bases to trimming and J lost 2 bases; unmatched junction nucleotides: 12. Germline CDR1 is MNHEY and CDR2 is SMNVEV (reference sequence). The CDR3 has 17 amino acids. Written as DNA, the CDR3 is TGTGCCAGCAGTCCCTCGACAGGGGGGATTCTTAACACTGAAGCTTTCTTT. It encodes CASSPSTGGILNTEAFF.

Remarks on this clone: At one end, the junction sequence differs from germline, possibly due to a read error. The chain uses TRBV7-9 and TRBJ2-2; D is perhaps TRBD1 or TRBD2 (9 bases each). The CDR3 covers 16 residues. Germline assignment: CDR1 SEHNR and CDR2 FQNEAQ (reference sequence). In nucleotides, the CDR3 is TGTGCCAGCAGCCTAGCGGGGACAGGGAATACCGGGGAGCTGTTTTTT. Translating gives CASSLAGTGNTGELFF.

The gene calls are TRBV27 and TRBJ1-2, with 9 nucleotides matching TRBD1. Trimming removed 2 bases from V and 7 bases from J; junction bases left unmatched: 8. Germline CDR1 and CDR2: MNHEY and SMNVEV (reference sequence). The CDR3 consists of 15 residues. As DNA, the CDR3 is TGTGCCAGCAGTTTAAGCGGGGACAGGGCGACTGGCTACACCTTC. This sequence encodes CASSLSGDRATGYTF.

The CDR3 loop reads CASSHRGATEAFF. The DNA for the CDR3 is TGTGCCAGCAGTCACAGGGGAGCAACTGAAGCTTTCTTT. The rearrangement joins TRBV28 to TRBJ1-1; 7 nucleotides line up with TRBD1. The germline gives CDR1 MDHEN, CDR2 SYDVKM. The ends lost 5 bases at V and 5 bases at J; junction bases unmatched: 5. This CDR3 is 13 amino acids long. Full variable domain (remainder filled in from reference TRBV28 and TRBJ1-1): DVKVTQSSRYLVKRTGEKVFLECVQDMDHENMFWYRQDPGLGLRLIYFSYDVKMKEKGDIPEGYSVSREKKERFSLILESASTNQTSMYLCASSHRGATEAFFGQGTRLTVV.

The DNA of the CDR3 is TGTGCCAGCAGCGTCAATGGGATCAGCACAGATACGCAGTATTTT. Translated, it gives CASSVNGISTDTQYF. The chain carries TRBV9 and TRBJ2-3, with D unclear. Trimming pared 2 bases from V and 0 bases from J, leaving 10 bases between. In germline, CDR1 is SGDLS, CDR2 YYNGEE. CDR3 length equals 15 residues.

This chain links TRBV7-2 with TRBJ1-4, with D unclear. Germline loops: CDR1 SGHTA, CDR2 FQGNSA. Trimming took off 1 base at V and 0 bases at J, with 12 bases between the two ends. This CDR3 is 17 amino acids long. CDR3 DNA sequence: TGTGCCAGCAGCTTAGATTACAGAGCAGCAACTAATGAAAAACTGTTTTTT. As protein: CASSLDYRAATNEKLFF.

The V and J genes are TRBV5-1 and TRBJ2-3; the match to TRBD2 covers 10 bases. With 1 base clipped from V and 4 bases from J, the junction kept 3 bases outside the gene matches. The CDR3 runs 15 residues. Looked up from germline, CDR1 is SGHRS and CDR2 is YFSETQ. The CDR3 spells CASSLSSGGADTQYF. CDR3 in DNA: TGCGCCAGCAGCTTGTCCAGCGGGGGGGCAGATACGCAGTATTTT. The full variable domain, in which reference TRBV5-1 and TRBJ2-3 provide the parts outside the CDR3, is KAGVTQTPRYLIKTRGQQVTLSCSPISGHRSVSWYQQTPGQGLQFLFEYFSETQRNKGNFPGRFSGRQFSNSRSEMNVSTLELGDSALYLCASSLSSGGADTQYFGPGTRLTVL.

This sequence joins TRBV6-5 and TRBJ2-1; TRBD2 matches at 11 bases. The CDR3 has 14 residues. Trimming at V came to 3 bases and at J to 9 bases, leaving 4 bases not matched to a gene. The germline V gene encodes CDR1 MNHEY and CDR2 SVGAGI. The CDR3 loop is CASSYYLAGGEQFF. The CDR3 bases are TGTGCCAGCAGTTATTATCTAGCGGGAGGTGAGCAGTTCTTC.

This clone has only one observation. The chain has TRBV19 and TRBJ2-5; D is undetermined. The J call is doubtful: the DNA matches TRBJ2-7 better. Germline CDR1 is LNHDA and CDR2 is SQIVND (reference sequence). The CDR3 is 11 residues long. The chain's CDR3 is CASSRGYEQYF. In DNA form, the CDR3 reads TGTGCCAGTAGTAGGGGATACGAGCAGTACTTC.

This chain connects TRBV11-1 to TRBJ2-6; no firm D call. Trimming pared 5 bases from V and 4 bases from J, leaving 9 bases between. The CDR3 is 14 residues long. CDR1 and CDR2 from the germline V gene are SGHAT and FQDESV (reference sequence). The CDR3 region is CASSATRGANVLTF. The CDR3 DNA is TGTGCCAGCAGCGCAACACGGGGGGCCAACGTCCTGACTTTC.

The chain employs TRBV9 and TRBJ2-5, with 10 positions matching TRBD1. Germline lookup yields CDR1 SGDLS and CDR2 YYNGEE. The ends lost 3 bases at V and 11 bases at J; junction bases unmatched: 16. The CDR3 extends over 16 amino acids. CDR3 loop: CASSAHSGTGVREQYF. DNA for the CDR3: TGTGCCAGCAGCGCCCATTCCGGGACAGGGGTTCGGGAGCAGTACTTC.